The 20 T cell receptor beta chains given below trace back to one sample, sequenced in a study of molecular identifiers for immune sequencing clone quantification. In TCRdb, the PCR reads were re-called with MiXCR into one record per CDR3 protein. The sample carries 400,000 to 600,000 distinct CDR3 sequences, 25% recorded once. Sequencing was carried out using naive CD8+ T cells from blood, with Jurkat cell RNA spiked in. As to subset: FACS-sorted CD8+CD4-CCR7+CD45RA+ naive T cells. Source of these receptors: a human donor in good health. Some libraries in this study had Jurkat cell RNA spiked in.

As to this clonotype: A much larger clone lies one base from this, so it may be a read error. This rearrangement joins TRBV29-1 to TRBJ1-4; no definite D call. Germline CDR1 and CDR2: SQVTM and ANQGSEA. The CDR3 is 16 residues long. The CDR3 DNA follows: TGCAGCGCCGTCGTGGATCTCGAGCAGACTAATAAAAAACTGTTTTTT. It translates to CSAVVDLEQTNKKLFF.

J is TRBJ1-2 and V is TRBV6-2 or TRBV6-3, with TRBD1 as a possible D gene (6 bases). V shed 3 bases and J shed 4 bases, with 24 bases lying between them. Germline CDR1 MNHEY, CDR2 SVGEGT. The CDR3 is 18 amino acids. DNA of the CDR3: TGTGCCAGCAGTTATTCACCGACCCAGACAGGCATAATCTATGGCTACACCTTC. Amino acids: CASSYSPTQTGIIYGYTF.

This clonotype was counted a few times. V usage is TRBV29-1 and J usage is TRBJ2-5; the match to TRBD2 covers 8 bases. There are 13 residues in the CDR3. V dropped 3 bases and J dropped 3; count of bases not matched to a gene: 3. The germline gives CDR1 SQVTM, CDR2 ANQGSEA. The CDR3 DNA reads as TGCAGCGTTGACGGGGGGGGCAAAGAGACCCAGTACTTC. Translated: CSVDGGGKETQYF.

With respect to this clonotype: Since a much larger clone is just one base distant, this may be a read error. J is TRBJ1-1 and V is TRBV29-1; the D is unclear. V was clipped by 5 bases and J by 5 bases, with 18 bases between them. The CDR3 extends over 14 amino acids. Germline-derived CDR1 and CDR2 are SQVTM and ANQGSEA. CDR3 DNA: TGCAGCGTTCCTAATTACGGCCGGGTTACTGAAGCTTTCTTT. It encodes CSVPNYGRVTEAFF.

This clonotype was observed at least ten times. The chain is built from TRBV20-1 and TRBJ2-3, with D possibly TRBD2 on 5 matching bases. Trimming cost V 6 bases and J 2 bases, with 12 bases left between them. The germline gives CDR1 DFQATT, CDR2 SNEGSKA (reference sequence). This CDR3 region has 13 residues. CDR3 sequence reads: CSARAAHTDTQYF. As DNA, the CDR3 is TGCAGTGCCCGAGCGGCGCACACAGATACGCAGTATTTT.

Comments on this clonotype: One base away lies a much larger clone, so this may be a sequencing read error. The rearrangement links TRBV29-1 to TRBJ1-5, with 8 bases identical to TRBD1. Looked up from germline, CDR1 is SQVTM and CDR2 is ANQGSEA. The CDR3 is made up of 14 amino acids. The CDR3 region has the DNA TGCGGCGTTGAGACAGGGGAGAGCAATCAGCCCCAGCATTTT. It translates to CGVETGESNQPQHF.

V gene TRBV20-1 combines with J gene TRBJ2-4; D is unclear. The CDR3 is 13 amino acids. V was cut by 4 bases and J by 4 bases, with 11 bases left in between. The V gene's germline CDR1 is DFQATT and CDR2 SNEGSKA (reference sequence). The CDR3 is CSATQDGKNIQYF. Written as DNA, the CDR3 is TGCAGTGCTACCCAGGACGGTAAAAACATTCAGTACTTC.

The chain has TRBV19 and TRBJ1-1, with D possibly TRBD1 on 5 matching bases. CDR1 LNHDA and CDR2 SQIVND come from the germline V gene (reference sequence). V was clipped by 3 bases and J by 0 bases, with 8 bases between them. The CDR3 has 14 residues. The CDR3 protein is CASSMGGLNTEAFF. Here the CDR3 DNA reads TGTGCCAGTAGTATGGGGGGGTTGAACACTGAAGCTTTCTTT.

The chain couples TRBV2 to TRBJ1-2; a possible D gene is TRBD1 (6 bases). Trimming shortened V by 7 bases and J by 1 base, and 16 bases separated the two germline ends. The germline V gene encodes CDR1 SNHLY and CDR2 FYNNEI. The CDR3 runs 15 residues. CDR3 sequence: CASTSLTGFNYGYTF. The CDR3 region has the DNA TGTGCCAGCACGAGCTTGACAGGTTTTAACTATGGCTACACCTTC.

The table lists this clonotype with a few counts. The chain combines TRBV14 with TRBJ2-7, with D possibly TRBD1 on 5 matching bases. The CDR3 contains 11 residues. Germline V gene data show CDR1 as SGHDN and CDR2 as FVKESK. This CDR3 reads CAVRKGYEQYF. The CDR3 DNA reads TGTGCTGTCCGAAAGGGGTACGAGCAGTACTTC.

A few counts support this clonotype. The chain couples TRBV19 to TRBJ1-5; D is uncertain. The germline V gene encodes CDR1 LNHDA and CDR2 SQIVND (reference sequence). Trimming left V 6 bases short and J 1 base short, with 10 bases between. This CDR3 is built from 14 residues. The DNA of the CDR3 is TGTGCCAGTAGCACCGGTATCAGCAATCAGCCCCAGCATTTT. This codes for CASSTGISNQPQHF.

Of note for this clonotype: A read error may account for a junction end that differs from germline. The V call is TRBV24-1, the J call TRBJ2-1; unclear D gene. The length of the CDR3 is 12 residues. Per germline, CDR1 KGHDR and CDR2 SFDVKD. The DNA for the CDR3 is TGTGCCACCAGTGATTTCGGCAATAAGCAGTTCTTC. Protein product: CATSDFGNKQFF.

About this clonotype: A much larger clone sits a single nucleotide away, making a read error possible. V usage is TRBV27 and J usage is TRBJ1-1, with a tentative D call TRBD1 (5 bases). CDR3 length: 14 residues. Germline CDR1 MNHEY, CDR2 SMNVEV (reference sequence). The CDR3 bases are TGTGCCAGCAGTGGACGGGACGGAGAAACTGAAGCTTCCTTT. As protein: CASSGRDGETEASF.

The rearrangement uses TRBV10-3 and TRBJ2-3; D is possibly TRBD2 (6 bases). CDR1 is ENHRY and CDR2 is SYGVKD in the germline V gene. The CDR3 has 14 residues. V lost 3 bases, J lost 5 bases, and 12 bases lay in between. DNA for the CDR3: TGTGCCATCAGTGACCCCGCTAGCGAAGATACGCAGTATTTT. Amino acids: CAISDPASEDTQYF.

A remark on this clonotype: This sequence may be a read error, since a much larger clone differs from it by one base. The gene calls are TRBV4-1 and TRBJ2-5; D ambiguous. The germline V gene encodes CDR1 MGHRA and CDR2 YSYEKL. CDR3 length: 16 residues. CDR3: CASSQEVGLNQGTQYF. CDR3 sequence (DNA): TGCGCCAGCAGCCAAGAAGTCGGATTAAACCAAGGGACCCAGTACTTC.

This chain joins TRBV20-1 and TRBJ2-7, with TRBD2 matching over 9 bases. The V and J ends lost 1 base and 5 bases, in that order; junction bases with no gene match: 3. The CDR3 spans 13 residues. Germline V gives CDR1 DFQATT, CDR2 SNEGSKA (reference sequence). CDR3 DNA: TGCAGTGCTAGAGGGCTAGCGGGAAACGAGCAGTACTTC. Encoded protein: CSARGLAGNEQYF.

This clonotype was seen a handful of times. J is TRBJ2-4 and V is TRBV6-6; D may correspond to TRBD1 or TRBD2 (5 bases each). Germline loops: CDR1 MNHNY, CDR2 SVGAGI (reference sequence). V dropped 5 bases and J dropped 0 bases, with 11 bases sitting between them. The CDR3 is 15 amino acids. CDR3: CASSELGTAKNIQYF. The DNA for the CDR3 is TGTGCCAGCAGTGAGCTTGGGACAGCCAAAAACATTCAGTACTTC.

V and J are TRBV2 and TRBJ2-2; D is unresolved. The germline V and J ends were trimmed by 0 bases and 4 bases, with 9 bases remaining between them. Germline V gene data show CDR1 as SNHLY and CDR2 as FYNNEI. The CDR3 spans 15 residues. The CDR3 is CASSEAEVLTGELFF. CDR3 sequence (DNA): TGTGCCAGCAGTGAAGCCGAGGTACTCACCGGGGAGCTGTTTTTT.

Remarks on this clonotype: A clone one base away is much larger, so this may be a read error. V usage is TRBV2 and J usage is TRBJ1-4; D is possibly TRBD1 (6 bases). The CDR3 covers 14 residues. CDR1 SNHLY and CDR2 FYNNEI come from the germline V gene. Trimming took off 5 bases at V and 8 bases at J, with 15 bases between the two ends. CDR3 residues: CASSPGQTWEKLFF. The CDR3 coding sequence is TGTGCCAGCAGTCCTGGACAGACGTGGGAAAAACTGTTTTTT.

There are many counts of this clonotype. V and J are TRBV10-2 and TRBJ2-5; D is ambiguous. There are 13 residues in the CDR3. Germline CDR1 is WSHSY and CDR2 is SAAADI. Trimming removed 7 bases from V and 1 base from J, with 10 bases in between. The CDR3 spells CASMTGTQETQYF. CDR3 nucleotides: TGCGCCAGCATGACGGGCACCCAAGAGACCCAGTACTTC.